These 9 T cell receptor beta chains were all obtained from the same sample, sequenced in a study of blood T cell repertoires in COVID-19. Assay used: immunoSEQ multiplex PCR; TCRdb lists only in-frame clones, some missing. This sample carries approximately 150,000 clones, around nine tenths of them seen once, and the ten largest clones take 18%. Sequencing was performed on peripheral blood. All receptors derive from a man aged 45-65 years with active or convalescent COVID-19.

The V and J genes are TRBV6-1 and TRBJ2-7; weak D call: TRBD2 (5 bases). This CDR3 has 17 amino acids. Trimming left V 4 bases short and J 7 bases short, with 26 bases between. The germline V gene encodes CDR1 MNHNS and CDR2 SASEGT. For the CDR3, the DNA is TGTGCCAGCAGTGGGGGTATCAGCGGACCTGCTAGGAATGAGCAGTACTTC. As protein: CASSGGISGPARNEQYF.

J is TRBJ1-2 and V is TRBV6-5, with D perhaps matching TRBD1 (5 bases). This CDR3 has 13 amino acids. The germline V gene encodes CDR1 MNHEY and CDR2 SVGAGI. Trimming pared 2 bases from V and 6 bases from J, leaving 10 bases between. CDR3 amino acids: CASSYDSSDGYTF. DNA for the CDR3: TGTGCCAGCAGTTACGACAGCTCTGATGGCTACACCTTC.

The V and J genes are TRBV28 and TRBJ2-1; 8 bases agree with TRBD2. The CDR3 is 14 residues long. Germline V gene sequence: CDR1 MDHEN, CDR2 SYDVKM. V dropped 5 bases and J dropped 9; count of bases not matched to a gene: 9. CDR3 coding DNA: TGTGCCAGCAGTCTAGCGGGTACCAGGGGTGAGCAGTTCTTC. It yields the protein CASSLAGTRGEQFF.

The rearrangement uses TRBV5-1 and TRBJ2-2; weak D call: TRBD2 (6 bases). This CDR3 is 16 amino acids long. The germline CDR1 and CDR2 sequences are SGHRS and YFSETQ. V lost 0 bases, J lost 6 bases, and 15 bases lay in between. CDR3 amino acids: CASSLESTSPAGELFF. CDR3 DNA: TGCGCCAGCAGCTTGGAATCGACTAGTCCTGCCGGGGAGCTGTTTTTT.

The CDR3 DNA follows: TGTGCCAGCAGTCTAGGCAACAATGAGCAGTTCTTC. This translates into CASSLGNNEQFF. This chain uses TRBV11-3 with TRBJ2-1, with no clear D. V gave up 6 bases and J gave up 5 bases, with 8 bases separating them. Germline CDR1 SGHNT, CDR2 YENEEA. The CDR3 extends over 12 amino acids.

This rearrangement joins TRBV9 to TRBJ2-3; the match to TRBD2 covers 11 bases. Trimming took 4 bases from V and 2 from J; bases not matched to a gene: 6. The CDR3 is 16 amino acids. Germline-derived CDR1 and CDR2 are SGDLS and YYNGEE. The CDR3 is CASSPGLAGPTDTQYF. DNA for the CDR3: TGTGCCAGCAGCCCCGGACTAGCGGGTCCCACAGATACGCAGTATTTT.

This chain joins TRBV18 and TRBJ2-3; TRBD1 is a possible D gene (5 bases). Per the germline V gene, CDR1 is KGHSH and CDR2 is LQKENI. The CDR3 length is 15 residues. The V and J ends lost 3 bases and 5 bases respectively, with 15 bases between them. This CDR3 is CASSPDSLKIDTQYF. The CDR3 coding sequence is TGTGCCAGCTCACCTGACAGCCTGAAGATAGATACGCAGTATTTT.

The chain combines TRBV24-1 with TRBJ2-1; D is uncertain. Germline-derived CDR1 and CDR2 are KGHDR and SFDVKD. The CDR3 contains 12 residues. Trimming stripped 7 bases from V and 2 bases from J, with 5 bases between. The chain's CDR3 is CATRGPYNEQFF. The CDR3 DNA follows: TGTGCCACCAGGGGCCCCTACAATGAGCAGTTCTTC.

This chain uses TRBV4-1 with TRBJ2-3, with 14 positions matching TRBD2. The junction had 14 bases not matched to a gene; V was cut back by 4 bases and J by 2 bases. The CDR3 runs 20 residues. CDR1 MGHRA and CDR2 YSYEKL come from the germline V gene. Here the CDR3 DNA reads TGCGCCAGCAGCCCCCCCTGGACTAGCGGGAGGCCCAGAGCCACAGATACGCAGTATTTT. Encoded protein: CASSPPWTSGRPRATDTQYF.